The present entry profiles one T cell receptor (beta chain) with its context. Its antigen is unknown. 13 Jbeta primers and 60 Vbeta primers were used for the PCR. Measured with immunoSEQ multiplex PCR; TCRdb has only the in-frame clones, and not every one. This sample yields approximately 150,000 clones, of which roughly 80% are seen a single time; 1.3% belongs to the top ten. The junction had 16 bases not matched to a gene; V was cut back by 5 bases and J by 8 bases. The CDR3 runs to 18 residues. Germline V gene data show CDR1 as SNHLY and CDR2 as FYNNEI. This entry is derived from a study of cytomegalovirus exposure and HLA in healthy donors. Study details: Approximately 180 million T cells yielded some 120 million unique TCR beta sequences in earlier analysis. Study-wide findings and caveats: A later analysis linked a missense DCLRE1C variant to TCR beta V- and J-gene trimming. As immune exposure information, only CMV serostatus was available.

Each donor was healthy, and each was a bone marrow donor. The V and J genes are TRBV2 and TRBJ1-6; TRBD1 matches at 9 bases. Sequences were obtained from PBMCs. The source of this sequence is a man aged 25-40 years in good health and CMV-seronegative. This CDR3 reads CASSQNSGTGYYDSPLHF. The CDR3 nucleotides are TGTGCCAGCAGTCAAAACTCCGGGACAGGGTATTATGATTCACCCCTCCACTTT.